This is a list of T cell receptor beta chains from one sample in a study of T cells in localized non-small cell lung cancer. Generated by immunoSEQ multiplex PCR, the TCRdb table keeps only in-frame clones and is missing some. The top ten clones hold around 4.6% of a sample with about 62,000 clones, roughly 81% of them seen once. Sequenced material: PBMCs, taken before any cancer treatment. The receptors come from a man aged 35 to 70 with stage II lung adenocarcinoma. CDR3s include the opening cysteine and the closing phenylalanine or tryptophan. A D gene is named only where the DNA matches it firmly. Clone size is not always given. Where it is, it says once, few, many or a class for expanded clones.

clone size | D gene | J gene | V gene | CDR3 protein | CDR3 DNA
NA | NA | TRBJ1-3 | TRBV5-1 | CASSLDTGGNTIYF | TGCGCCAGCAGCTTGGATACAGGGGGAAACACCATATATTTT
NA | TRBD2 | TRBJ2-3 | TRBV5-1 | CASSLGLAEDTDTQYF | TGCGCCAGCAGCCTAGGACTAGCGGAGGACACAGATACGCAGTATTTT
few | TRBD1 | TRBJ2-1 | TRBV7-3 | CASSSGSTGVGRNAYNEQFF | TGTGCCAGCAGCTCTGGATCCACAGGGGTTGGCCGAAACGCCTACAATGAGCAGTTCTTC
NA | NA | TRBJ2-7 | TRBV5-1 | CASSLVSGLEQYF | TGCGCCAGCAGCCTCGTCTCAGGGCTCGAGCAGTACTTC
NA | TRBD1 | TRBJ2-5 | TRBV7-2 | CASSSGQRETQYF | TGTGCCAGCAGCTCGGGACAGCGAGAGACCCAGTACTTC
NA | TRBD2 | TRBJ2-3 | TRBV9 | CASSEDVSGRAGDTQYF | TGTGCCAGCAGCGAAGATGTTAGCGGGAGGGCCGGAGATACGCAGTATTTT
NA | NA | TRBJ2-3 | TRBV7-2 | CASSPEGRSTDTQYF | TGTGCCAGCAGCCCCGAAGGGCGGAGCACAGATACGCAGTATTTT
NA | TRBD2 | TRBJ2-7 | TRBV11-3 | CASSLLRLAGNEQYF | TGTGCCAGCAGCTTACTGCGACTAGCGGGCAACGAGCAGTACTTC
NA | TRBD1 | TRBJ2-3 | TRBV10-3 | CAIRVGTGTGNTDTQYF | TGTGCCATAAGGGTGGGGACAGGGACCGGAAACACAGATACGCAGTATTTT
few | NA | TRBJ2-2 | TRBV5-5 | CASSLDSIGTGELFF | TGTGCCAGCAGCTTGGACTCAATCGGCACCGGGGAGCTGTTTTTT
once | NA | TRBJ2-7 | TRBV21-1 | CASSTEWPARIYEQYF | TGTGCCAGCAGCACGGAGTGGCCGGCTAGAATCTACGAGCAGTACTTC
NA | TRBD2 | TRBJ2-3 | TRBV7-2 | CASSKLAGEGDTQYF | TGTGCCAGCAGCAAGCTAGCGGGAGAAGGAGATACGCAGTATTTT
NA | NA | TRBJ1-1 | TRBV6-5 | CASSRGTEAFF | TGTGCCAGCAGCCGGGGCACTGAAGCTTTCTTT
NA | TRBD2 | TRBJ2-2 | TRBV29-1 | CSVGRSTSGRDTGELFF | TGCAGCGTTGGACGGAGCACTAGCGGGAGAGACACCGGGGAGCTGTTTTTT
many | TRBD1 | TRBJ1-2 | TRBV7-2 | CASSHLTQGGRYGYTF | TGTGCCAGCAGCCACCTGACGCAGGGGGGTCGCTATGGCTACACCTTC
NA | TRBD2 | TRBJ2-7 | TRBV7-8 | CASTSIAGGLGEQYF | TGTGCCAGCACCTCAATAGCGGGAGGGCTGGGCGAGCAGTACTTC
NA | TRBD1 | TRBJ2-7 | TRBV11-2 | CASSVTGSTYEQYF | TGTGCCAGCAGCGTGACAGGGAGCACCTACGAGCAGTACTTC
NA | NA | TRBJ2-5 | TRBV21-1 | CASTCIETPGGETQYF | TGTGCCAGCACCTGCATAGAGACACCCGGAGGAGAGACCCAGTACTTC
once | NA | TRBJ1-1 | TRBV5-8 | CASSLDWGQNEAFF | TGTGCCAGCAGCTTGGATTGGGGGCAGAATGAAGCTTTCTTT
few | TRBD2 | TRBJ2-1 | TRBV7-2 | CASSLYRGGYNEQFF | TGTGCCAGCAGCCTTTACCGGGGAGGGTACAATGAGCAGTTCTTC
NA | NA | TRBJ2-7 | TRBV19 | CASSPSDRYEQYF | TGTGCCAGTAGTCCTTCGGACAGATACGAGCAGTACTTC
NA | TRBD2 | TRBJ2-1 | TRBV5-1 | CASAMTSDNIVGTSGRNEQFF | TGCGCCAGTGCGATGACTAGCGACAACATTGTGGGGACTAGCGGGAGGAATGAGCAGTTCTTC
NA | TRBD1 | TRBJ1-6 | TRBV5-4 | CASSLETGNNSPLHF | TGTGCCAGCAGCTTGGAGACAGGGAATAATTCACCCCTCCACTTT
NA | NA | TRBJ1-3 | TRBV19 | CASRASSGNTIYF | TGTGCCAGCCGGGCTTCCTCTGGAAACACCATATATTTT
NA | NA | TRBJ2-3 | TRBV4-2 | CASSQEIGRTGTDTQYF | TGTGCCAGCAGCCAAGAAATCGGGCGGACGGGAACAGATACGCAGTATTTT
NA | TRBD1 | TRBJ1-1 | TRBV19 | CASSRDREGTEAFF | TGTGCCAGTAGTAGGGACAGGGAGGGCACTGAAGCTTTCTTT
NA | TRBD2 | TRBJ2-2 | TRBV6-5 | CASRPAGGNTGELFF | TGTGCCAGCAGGCCAGCGGGAGGGAACACCGGGGAGCTGTTTTTT
NA | TRBD2 | TRBJ2-7 | TRBV11-1 | CASSSPSGGYEQYF | TGTGCCAGCAGCTCCCCCAGCGGGGGGTACGAGCAGTACTTC
NA | NA | TRBJ1-1 | TRBV7-8 | CASSLRGDMNTEAFF | TGTGCCAGCAGCTTACGCGGGGACATGAACACTGAAGCTTTCTTT
once | NA | TRBJ1-2 | TRBV5-1 | CASSAREENYGYTF | TGCGCCAGCAGCGCCAGGGAGGAGAACTATGGCTACACCTTC
NA | NA | TRBJ1-4 | TRBV2 | CASRESVGRHEKLFF | TGTGCCAGCAGGGAATCGGTTGGAAGACATGAAAAACTGTTTTTT
NA | NA | TRBJ2-5 | TRBV7-8 | CASSPVGGETQYF | TGTGCCAGCAGCCCCGTTGGGGGTGAGACCCAGTACTTC
NA | NA | TRBJ2-7 | TRBV6-5 | CASSQITWGAYEQYF | TGTGCCAGCAGTCAGATCACTTGGGGCGCCTACGAGCAGTACTTC
once | TRBD1 | TRBJ2-1 | TRBV29-1 | CSVEGLQGASYNEQFF | TGCAGCGTTGAGGGTTTGCAGGGGGCTTCATACAATGAGCAGTTCTTC
NA | TRBD1 | TRBJ2-7 | TRBV9 | CASSPGGEQYF | TGTGCCAGCAGCCCAGGGGGAGAGCAGTACTTC
NA | NA | TRBJ2-5 | TRBV5-4 | CASSLGAQETQYF | TGTGCCAGCAGCTTAGGAGCGCAGGAGACCCAGTACTTC
NA | TRBD1 | TRBJ1-1 | TRBV28 | CASSPRDRAAFF | TGTGCCAGCAGTCCCCGGGACAGGGCAGCTTTCTTT
NA | TRBD2 | TRBJ2-1 | TRBV15 | CATGPSGRGDEQFF | TGTGCCACGGGACCTAGCGGGAGGGGTGATGAGCAGTTCTTC
NA | TRBD1 | TRBJ1-4 | TRBV9 | CASSVGGRTGEEKLFF | TGTGCCAGCAGCGTAGGGGGAAGGACAGGGGAAGAAAAACTGTTTTTT
NA | NA | TRBJ2-3 | TRBV7-9 | CASSHRVGPDTQYF | TGTGCCAGCAGCCACAGGGTTGGTCCAGATACGCAGTATTTT
NA | TRBD2 | TRBJ2-7 | TRBV12-5 | CASGLVMASGRSEQYF | TGTGCTAGTGGTTTGGTAATGGCTAGCGGGAGGAGCGAGCAGTACTTC
NA | NA | TRBJ2-6 | TRBV5-8 | CASSFRTMRVSGANVLTF | TGTGCCAGCAGCTTCAGAACAATGAGGGTCTCTGGGGCCAACGTCCTGACTTTC
NA | NA | TRBJ1-1 | TRBV11-1 | CASSLQRATEAFF | TGTGCCAGCAGCCTCCAGAGGGCCACTGAAGCTTTCTTT
NA | TRBD1 | TRBJ1-1 | TRBV6-1 | CAAGWTGGANTEAFF | TGTGCCGCCGGGTGGACAGGGGGCGCGAACACTGAAGCTTTCTTT
NA | NA | TRBJ1-5 | TRBV30 | CAWSRGGLSNQPQHF | TGTGCCTGGTCCCGGGGGGGCCTTAGCAATCAGCCCCAGCATTTT
NA | TRBD2 | TRBJ2-7 | TRBV14 | CASRSSGGYEQYF | TGTGCCAGCAGAAGTAGCGGGGGGTACGAGCAGTACTTC
few | NA | TRBJ1-1 | TRBV6-5 | CASSYAGAAEAFF | TGTGCCAGCAGTTACGCGGGCGCGGCTGAAGCTTTCTTT
NA | TRBD2 | TRBJ2-5 | TRBV5-1 | CASSSGTSGGGETQYF | TGCGCCAGCAGTTCCGGGACTAGCGGAGGGGGGGAGACCCAGTACTTC
NA | NA | TRBJ1-2 | TRBV10-3 | CAISETGGQIRAGYTF | TGTGCCATCAGTGAGACAGGAGGACAGATCAGGGCGGGCTACACCTTC
few | TRBD2 | TRBJ2-7 | TRBV11-1 | CASSARTSGRMYEQYF | TGTGCCAGCAGCGCCCGGACTAGCGGGAGGATGTACGAGCAGTACTTC
few | TRBD1 | TRBJ2-2 | TRBV19 | CASTSIDRVAGELFF | TGTGCCAGTACCTCTATCGACAGGGTAGCCGGGGAGCTGTTTTTT
few | TRBD1 | TRBJ2-6 | TRBV5-1 | CASSLGQPAGANVLTF | TGCGCCAGCAGCCTGGGACAGCCCGCTGGGGCCAACGTCCTGACTTTC